The clone carrying this TCR beta chain was seen only once. Germline values: CDR1 SGHRS, CDR2 YFSETQ. Trimming at V came to 0 bases and at J to 8 bases, leaving 2 bases not matched to a gene. There are 13 residues in the CDR3. TCRdb's table, derived via immunoSEQ multiplex PCR, lists solely in-frame clones and lacks some. Of 120,000 to 150,000 clones listed, approximately 85% were seen once; the top ten hold about 8%. These data originate in a study of blood T cell repertoires in COVID-19. Looking at the study overall: PBMCs, B-cell-depleted T cells, or T cells were the source of the cDNA or gDNA that made up the material.

This chain connects TRBV5-1 to TRBJ1-2; TRBD1 agrees at 9 bases. The sample was peripheral blood. The receptor was isolated from an older woman with COVID-19, enrolled during active disease. CDR3 DNA: TGCGCCAGCAGCTTGGCGGGACAGGGCGGCTACACCTTC. This translates into CASSLAGQGGYTF.